The 23 T cell receptor beta chains below all came from one sample that was sequenced in a study of T cells in Graves' hyperthyroidism and ophthalmopathy (dated by TCRdb to the late 2010s). Libraries were prepared through multiplex PCR. This sample was sequenced with an Illumina HiSeq 2000. Amplification of TCR beta CDR3 regions was carried out from RNA transcripts. The first round of RT-PCR for the TCR CDR3 was performed with the HTBI primer set and the Qiagen OneStep RT-PCR kit. The raw public data were reprocessed by TCRdb itself: fastp quality trimming at Q25, MiXCR clonotype calling, in-frame beta chains only. Records with the same CDR3 protein are collapsed into one entry carrying the most frequent genes and DNA. The sample records about 500,000 distinct CDR3 sequences, around 17% of which are singletons. 18% of the sample goes to the ten largest clones. What was sequenced was blood. These receptors were collected from a woman under 30 with Graves' hyperthyroidism.

This clonotype was found many times. The V and J genes are TRBV6-1 and TRBJ2-5, with D unresolved. Germline lookup yields CDR1 MNHNS and CDR2 SASEGT. V lost 0 bases, J lost 5 bases, and 10 bases lay in between. The CDR3 sequence is 14 residues long. For the CDR3, the DNA is TGTGCCAGCAGTGAAGCGCGAAGGTGGGAGACCCAGTACTTC. Translating gives CASSEARRWETQYF.

The chain has TRBV7-2 and TRBJ1-2; D call uncertain. Germline loops: CDR1 SGHTA, CDR2 FQGNSA. The CDR3 covers 15 residues. V was cut by 2 bases and J by 0 bases, with 10 bases left in between. The CDR3 reads CASSLRSQANYGYTF. DNA of the CDR3: TGTGCCAGCAGCTTAAGGTCGCAGGCTAACTATGGCTACACCTTC.

In this sample, this clonotype turned up many times. This rearrangement joins TRBV12-3 or TRBV12-4 to TRBJ2-2, with 13 bases matching TRBD2. The CDR3 sequence is 18 residues long. Unmatched junction bases numbered 7, after V lost 6 bases and J lost 0 bases. CDR3 protein: CASSRRLAGGANTGELFF. The DNA for the CDR3 is TGTGCCAGCAGCCGAAGACTAGCGGGAGGCGCGAACACCGGGGAGCTGTTTTTT.

On this clonotype: This sequence may be a read error, since a much larger clone differs from it by one base. The chain carries TRBV11-2 and TRBJ1-5, with D uncertain. Trimming took off 2 bases at V and 3 bases at J, with 14 bases between the two ends. The V gene's germline CDR1 is SGHAT and CDR2 FQNNGV. The CDR3 sequence is 16 residues long. The CDR3 loop reads CASSLSRAIPNQPQHF. In DNA form, the CDR3 reads TGTGCCAGCAGCTTATCGAGGGCAATTCCCAATCAGCCCCAGCATTTT. Full variable domain (rest looked up from reference TRBV11-2 and TRBJ1-5): EAGVAQSPRYKIIEKRQSVAFWCNPISGHATLYWYQQILGQGPKLLIQFQNNGVVDDSQLPKDRFSAERLKGVDSTLKIQPAKLEDSAVYLCASSLSRAIPNQPQHFGDGTRLSIL.

The rearrangement joins TRBV6-5 to TRBJ1-2, with D unclear. Germline CDR1 reads MNHEY; CDR2 reads SVGAGI. CDR3 length equals 12 residues. V lost 4 bases and J lost 5, with 8 bases in between. The CDR3 sequence is CASSSRAYGYTF. The CDR3 coding sequence is TGTGCCAGCAGTTCCCGGGCTTATGGCTACACCTTC.

This clonotype was detected a few times. The chain carries TRBV20-1 and TRBJ2-5; the match to TRBD2 covers 10 bases. After removal of 5 bases from V and 2 bases from J, the junction contained 8 bases not matched to a gene. The CDR3 has 15 residues. Germline V CDR1 and CDR2: DFQATT, SNEGSKA (reference sequence). The DNA for the CDR3 is TGCAGTGCTGTTCGACTAGCGGGTGATCAAGAGACCCAGTACTTC. Protein: CSAVRLAGDQETQYF.

In its sample, this clonotype was seen many times. The rearrangement joins TRBV20-1 to TRBJ2-7; tentatively, D is TRBD1 (6 bases). The CDR3 totals 13 residues. CDR1 and CDR2 (germline): DFQATT, SNEGSKA (reference sequence). V lost 3 bases and J 1 base, leaving 10 bases between the germline ends. CDR3 DNA sequence: TGCAGTGCTAGGGAGACAGGTTCCTACGAGCAGTACTTC. Residues: CSARETGSYEQYF.

Only a few counts were recorded for this clonotype. As DNA, the CDR3 is TGCAGTGCTAGAGATACGGCCAGGGTGAAGAGCAATCAGCCCCAGCATTTT. This gives the protein CSARDTARVKSNQPQHF. The rearrangement links TRBV20-1 to TRBJ1-5; D is possibly TRBD1 (5 bases). Germline V lookup: CDR1 DFQATT, CDR2 SNEGSKA (reference sequence). Trimming removed 0 bases at V and 1 base at J, with 16 bases between. CDR3 length: 17 residues.

There are many counts of this clonotype. The rearrangement links TRBV6-6 to TRBJ1-2, with D hard to call. Trimming removed 0 bases from V and 4 bases from J, with 12 bases in between. This CDR3 has 15 residues. The germline gives CDR1 MNHNY, CDR2 SVGAGI (reference sequence). CDR3 coding DNA: TGTGCCAGCAGTTACTCGAGCGGGGTAGGCTATGGCTACACCTTC. This codes for CASSYSSGVGYGYTF.

Comment on this clonotype: Its ends do not fully match the called genes, so a read error is possible. The V and J genes are TRBV4-3 and TRBJ1-4; 8 bases map to TRBD1. The germline gives CDR1 LGHNA, CDR2 YSLEER. The CDR3 loop spans 14 amino acids. The CDR3 spells CASSKTGVNEKPFF. Here the CDR3 DNA reads TGCGCCAGCAGTAAGACAGGGGTTAATGAAAAACCGTTTTTT.

The V gene is TRBV6-1, the J gene TRBJ2-7; 10 bases agree with TRBD1. V trimming: 3 bases; J trimming: 2 bases; junction bases outside the gene matches: 7. Germline CDR1 reads MNHNS; CDR2 reads SASEGT. The CDR3 loop spans 16 amino acids. The CDR3 nucleotides read TGTGCCAGCAGTGAGCCTGGGACAGGGGTTACCTACGAGCAGTACTTC. Translation gives CASSEPGTGVTYEQYF.

This clonotype was seen ten or more times. The chain combines TRBV12-3 or TRBV12-4 with TRBJ2-4; no definite D call. The CDR3 is made up of 14 amino acids. The V end was cut by 3 bases, the J end by 9 bases, with 15 bases between. The CDR3, as DNA: TGTGCCAGCAGTTTGTCCGCAGCCACTGGCATTCAGTACTTC. Translation: CASSLSAATGIQYF.

This clonotype has ten or more counts. The J gene is TRBJ1-1, the V gene TRBV28, with D maybe TRBD1 (5 bases). In germline, CDR1 is MDHEN, CDR2 SYDVKM. This CDR3 is 14 amino acids long. V was shortened by 0 bases and J by 6 bases, with 11 bases between the two germline ends. The CDR3 here is CASSLWGRDAEAFF. The CDR3 nucleotides are TGTGCCAGCAGTTTATGGGGCAGGGACGCTGAAGCTTTCTTT.

At least ten counts were recorded for this clonotype. V is TRBV25-1 and J is TRBJ2-6; the match to TRBD1 covers 10 bases. The CDR3 has 21 amino acids. Losses at the gene ends were 3 bases for V and 0 bases for J; bases not matched to a gene: 14. CDR1 and CDR2 from the germline V gene are MGHDK and SYGVNS. DNA of the CDR3: TGTGCCAGCAGTGATCTTCAGGTGACAGGGGGCGAAAGCTCTGGGGCCAACGTCCTGACTTTC. Amino acid sequence: CASSDLQVTGGESSGANVLTF.

The V and J genes are TRBV12-3 or TRBV12-4 and TRBJ2-5, with 10 bases identical to TRBD1. After removal of 6 bases from V and 4 bases from J, the junction contained 8 bases not matched to a gene. The CDR3 is made up of 15 amino acids. CDR3 in DNA: TGTGCCAGCAGGGGGACAGGGGTGGGGGGAGAGACCCAGTACTTC. It translates to CASRGTGVGGETQYF.

This clonotype was seen ten or more times. The chain combines TRBV7-2 with TRBJ2-5; no firm D call. Germline CDR1 and CDR2: SGHTA and FQGNSA. Trimming pared 6 bases from V and 5 bases from J, leaving 10 bases between. This CDR3 is built from 12 residues. The CDR3 coding sequence is TGTGCCAGCAGTACGGTGGGGGAGACCCAGTACTTC. It specifies CASSTVGETQYF. The full variable domain, its missing parts supplied by reference TRBV7-2 and TRBJ2-5, is GAGVSQSPSNKVTEKGKDVELRCDPISGHTALYWYRQSLGQGLEFLIYFQGNSAPDKSGLPSDRFSAERTGGSVSTLTIQRTQQEDSAVYLCASSTVGETQYFGPGTRLLVL.

This clonotype was seen a handful of times. This chain uses TRBV27 with TRBJ2-1; TRBD2 aligns across 8 bases. Germline-derived CDR1 and CDR2 are MNHEY and SMNVEV (reference sequence). With V trimmed by 10 bases and J by 2 bases, 13 bases remained unmatched. The CDR3 sequence is 16 residues long. The CDR3 loop is CATRAGGALPYNEQFF. In DNA, the CDR3 is TGTGCCACCAGGGCGGGAGGCGCCCTACCCTACAATGAGCAGTTCTTC.

This clonotype was observed a handful of times. The rearrangement joins TRBV6-1 to TRBJ1-5, with D unresolved. CDR1 is MNHNS, CDR2 SASEGT, per germline. The CDR3 totals 13 residues. Deletions cut 5 bases from V and 6 bases from J, with 11 bases between. CDR3 in DNA: TGTGCCAGCAGTCCCCCGGAATTTCAGCCCCAGCATTTT. Residues: CASSPPEFQPQHF.

The table lists this clonotype with a few counts. Being one base from a much bigger clone, this may be a read error. V usage is TRBV2 and J usage is TRBJ1-1; D not certain. Germline-derived CDR1 and CDR2 are SNHLY and FYNNEI. CDR3 length: 13 amino acids. The CDR3: CASRLTANTEALF. CDR3 nucleotide sequence: TGTGCCAGCAGGCTCACAGCGAACACTGAAGCTCTCTTT.

This clonotype has a count of ten or more. This rearrangement joins TRBV7-2 to TRBJ2-5; D uncertain. Germline assignment: CDR1 SGHTA and CDR2 FQGNSA. V lost 5 bases and J 4 bases, leaving 11 bases between the germline ends. CDR3 length: 13 residues. CDR3 region: CASSRGVSETQYF. CDR3 coding DNA: TGTGCCAGCAGCCGCGGCGTATCAGAGACCCAGTACTTC.

This clonotype was observed many times. The chain carries TRBV20-1 and TRBJ2-1; 10 bases are a match to TRBD2. Germline V gene data show CDR1 as DFQATT and CDR2 as SNEGSKA (reference sequence). Losses at the gene ends were 5 bases for V and 3 bases for J; bases not matched to a gene: 7. The CDR3 is made up of 15 amino acids. This CDR3 reads CSAGEWTSGYNEQFF. CDR3 bases: TGCAGTGCTGGCGAGTGGACTAGCGGCTACAATGAGCAGTTCTTC.

This clonotype occurred once. This rearrangement joins TRBV6-2 or TRBV6-3 to TRBJ1-2, with 7 bases fitting TRBD1. The V gene end was trimmed by 4 bases and the J gene end by 4 bases; junction bases not matched to a gene: 12. The CDR3 is 16 amino acids. The germline V gene encodes CDR1 MNHEY and CDR2 SVGEGT. CDR3 in amino acids: CASSSPGRQGSYGYTF. In DNA, the CDR3 is TGTGCCAGCAGTTCGCCGGGAAGACAGGGCTCCTATGGCTACACCTTC.

This clonotype appeared a few times. V usage is TRBV24-1 and J usage is TRBJ2-2; TRBD1 is a possible D gene (6 bases). Germline assignment: CDR1 KGHDR and CDR2 SFDVKD. V lost 2 bases and J lost 0, with 9 bases in between. This CDR3 has 16 residues. The CDR3 DNA reads TGTGCCACCAGTGATTATTGGACAGCGAACACCGGGGAGCTGTTTTTT. Translation gives CATSDYWTANTGELFF.